This TCR beta chain appears in the sequencing data of a study of blood T cells in healthy people across ages. There are 15 residues in the CDR3. V was pared by 4 bases and J by 5 bases, with 9 bases of the junction left unmatched. Germline V lookup: CDR1 SGHRS, CDR2 YFSETQ. For the second PCR, which ran for about 6 to 11 cycles, a sample-barcoded 5' primer and a J-beta primer mix were used. One entry per CDR3 protein, called by TCRdb with MiXCR from the 5' RACE reads. The table has hundreds of thousands of distinct CDR3 sequences, roughly half seen once. This clonotype was seen at least ten times. Every donor contributed about 10 milliliters of peripheral blood by blood draw.

The sequenced material came from blood. This chain uses TRBV5-1 with TRBJ2-5, with 9 bases matching TRBD1. The sequence was collected from a woman older than 75 in good health. The CDR3 reads CASSRGQGVLETQYF. The CDR3 region has the DNA TGCGCCAGCAGCCGGGGACAGGGAGTTTTGGAGACCCAGTACTTC.